This T cell receptor beta chain derives from a study of shared clonotypes between healthy human individuals. Study-wide results and limits: Naive subsets typically showed greater estimated richness than memory subsets. Donors were few, which limited the genetic and exposure-history diversity represented.

V dropped 7 bases and J dropped 8 bases, with 22 bases sitting between them. CDR1 and CDR2 (germline): SGDLS, YYNGEE. CDR3 length: 15 amino acids. The naive CD8 subset, CD45RO-negative cells positively selected for CCR7, excluded terminally differentiated effector memory CD45RA+ cells. About this clone itself: Its antigen is unidentified.

Evenly divided among several immunoSEQ plates was the genomic DNA of each subset. TCRdb keeps only in-frame clones here, not all; method: immunoSEQ multiplex PCR. The sample consists of some 580,000 clones, roughly 98% of them appearing once. The TCR was taken from a man under 40 in good health. This chain uses TRBV9 with TRBJ1-3, with D maybe TRBD1 (6 bases). Sequences were obtained from naive CD8+ T cells sorted from blood. The CDR3 protein is CASSRSGAIVDTIYF. For the CDR3, the DNA is TGTGCCAGCTCGCGGTCGGGGGCAATTGTGGACACCATATATTTT.